Listed here is a single T cell receptor (beta chain). Its antigen is still unknown. Libraries for TCRalpha and TCRbeta carried sample barcodes and unique molecular identifiers via 5'RACE. TCRdb processed the 5' RACE reads anew with MiXCR; each CDR3 protein has one entry. The sample lists about 160,000 distinct CDR3 sequences, about 28% occurring once. The sample originates from a study of T-cell memory formation after mild COVID-19. Whole-study findings and limits: CD4/CD8 balance characterized clones contracting day 15 to 85, and CD4+ skew characterized later expanders. Proof of SARS-CoV-2 specificity was absent for the second-wave clones that crested on day 37. The study found contracting CD4+ clones mainly in CM and EM and contracting CD8+ clones in EMRA.

The clonotype was recovered from an adult woman who had mild COVID-19 (a few samples of this study predate the infection). Cell type and time point are not known. Input material: PBMCs or a T cell subset sorted from them (not recorded which).

CDR3 sequence: CASSSNRKGTPLHF. As DNA, the CDR3 is TGTGCCAGCAGCTCCAACAGGAAAGGTACACCCCTCCACTTT. The gene calls are TRBV7-6 and TRBJ1-6; D may be TRBD1 (5 bases). CDR3 length equals 14 residues. V was trimmed by 4 bases and J by 11 bases, leaving 15 bases between them. Germline CDR1 reads SGHVS; CDR2 reads FNYEAQ.